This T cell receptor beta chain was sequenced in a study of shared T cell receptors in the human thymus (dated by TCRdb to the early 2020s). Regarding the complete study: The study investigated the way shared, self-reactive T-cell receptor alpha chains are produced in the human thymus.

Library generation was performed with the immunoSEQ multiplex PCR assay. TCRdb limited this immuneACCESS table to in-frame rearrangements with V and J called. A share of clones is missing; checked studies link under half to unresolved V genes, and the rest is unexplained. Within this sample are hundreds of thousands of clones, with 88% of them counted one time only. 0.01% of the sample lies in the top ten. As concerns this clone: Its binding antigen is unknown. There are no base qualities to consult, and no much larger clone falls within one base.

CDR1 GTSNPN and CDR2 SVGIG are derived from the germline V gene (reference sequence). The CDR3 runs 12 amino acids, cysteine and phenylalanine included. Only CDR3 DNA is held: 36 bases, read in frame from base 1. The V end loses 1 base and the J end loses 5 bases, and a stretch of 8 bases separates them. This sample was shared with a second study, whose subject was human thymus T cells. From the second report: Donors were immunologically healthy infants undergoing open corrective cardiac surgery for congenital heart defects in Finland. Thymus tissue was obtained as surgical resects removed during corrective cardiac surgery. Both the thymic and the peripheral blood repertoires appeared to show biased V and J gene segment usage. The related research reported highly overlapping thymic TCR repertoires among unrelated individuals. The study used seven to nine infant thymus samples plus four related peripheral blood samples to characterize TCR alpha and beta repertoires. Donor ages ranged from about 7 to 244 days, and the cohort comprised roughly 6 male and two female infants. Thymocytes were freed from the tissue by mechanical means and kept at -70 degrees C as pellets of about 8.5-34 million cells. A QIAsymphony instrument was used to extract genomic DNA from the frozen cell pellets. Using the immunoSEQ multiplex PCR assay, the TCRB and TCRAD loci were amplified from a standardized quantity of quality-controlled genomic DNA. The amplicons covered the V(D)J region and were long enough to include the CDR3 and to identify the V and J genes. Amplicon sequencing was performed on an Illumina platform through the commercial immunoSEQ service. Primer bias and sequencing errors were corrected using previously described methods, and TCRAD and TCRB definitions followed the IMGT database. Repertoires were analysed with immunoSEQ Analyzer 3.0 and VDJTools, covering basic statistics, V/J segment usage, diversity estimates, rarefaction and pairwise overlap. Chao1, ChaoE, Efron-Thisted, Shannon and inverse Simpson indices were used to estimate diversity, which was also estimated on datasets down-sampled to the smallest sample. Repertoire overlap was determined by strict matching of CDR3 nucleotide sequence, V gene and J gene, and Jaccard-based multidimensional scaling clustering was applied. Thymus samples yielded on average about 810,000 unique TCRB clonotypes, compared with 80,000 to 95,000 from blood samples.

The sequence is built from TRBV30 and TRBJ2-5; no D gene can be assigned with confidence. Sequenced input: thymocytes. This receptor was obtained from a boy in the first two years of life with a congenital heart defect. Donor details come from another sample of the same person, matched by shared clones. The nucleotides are TGTGCCTGGAGTGCCCCTCGGGAGACCCAGTACTTC. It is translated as CAWSAPRETQYF. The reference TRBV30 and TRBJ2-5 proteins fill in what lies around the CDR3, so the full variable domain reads SQTIHQWPATLVQPVGSPLSLECTVEGTSNPNLYWYRQAAGRGLQLLFYSVGIGQISSEVPQNLSASRPQDRQFILSSKKLLLSDSGFYLCAWSAPRETQYFGPGTRLLVL.